This TCR beta chain is drawn from a study of cytomegalovirus exposure and HLA in healthy donors. Overall study findings and caveats: A missense variant in DCLRE1C was later tied to TCR beta V- and J-gene trimming. Analyzed later, most CMV-associated TCR beta chains appeared HLA-restricted. Certain indistinguishable V segments, among them TRBV6-2 and TRBV6-3, were excluded. About 90% or about 30% of the time was how often most TCR beta V segments were productive, according to an earlier analysis.

Comments on this clone: The target antigen is unknown.

Germline V gene sequence: CDR1 SGHRS, CDR2 YFSETQ. The CDR3 extends over 14 amino acids. Germline trimming cut 3 bases from V and 2 bases from J; bases unmatched to any gene: 3. PCR used 60 Vbeta primers and 13 Jbeta primers. The repertoire was sequenced with immunoSEQ multiplex PCR; TCRdb's copy has only in-frame clones and lacks some. The sample lists about 70,000 clones, about 74% occurring once. The sample consisted of PBMCs. This sequence was found in a human donor in good health. The chain carries TRBV5-1 and TRBJ2-3; 7 bases agree with TRBD2. CDR3 loop: CASSSSGTTDTQYF. As DNA, the CDR3 is TGCGCCAGCAGCTCAAGCGGGACCACAGATACGCAGTATTTT.